Here is one T cell receptor (beta chain) with its context. This specimen belongs to a study of CD8+CD57+ T cells in acquired aplastic anemia. Across the whole study: The DNA of sorted CD4+ and CD8+ cells averaged approximately 2.9 ug.

Trimming stripped 9 bases from V and 0 bases from J, with 15 bases between. There are 15 residues in the CDR3. Genomic DNA was employed as the template in profiling TCR beta VDJ and CDR3. TCRdb re-called the reads with MiXCR, one entry per CDR3 protein. The sample carries about 160,000 distinct CDR3 sequences, around 48% recorded once. Sequencing involved patients with CD8+CD57+ cell expansion previously shown by flow cytometry. When blood sampling took place, the patients had received no therapy. The clonotype originates from a human donor with aplastic anemia. This sequence joins TRBV12-3 or TRBV12-4 and TRBJ2-1, with D perhaps given as TRBD1 or TRBD2 (6 bases each). Sequencing was done on a sample of sorted CD4+, CD8+, or CD8+CD57+ T cells (not recorded which) from PBMCs. CDR3 residues: CASYGGRGSYNEQFF. Here the CDR3 DNA reads TGTGCCAGTTACGGGGGCCGGGGCTCCTACAATGAGCAGTTCTTC.